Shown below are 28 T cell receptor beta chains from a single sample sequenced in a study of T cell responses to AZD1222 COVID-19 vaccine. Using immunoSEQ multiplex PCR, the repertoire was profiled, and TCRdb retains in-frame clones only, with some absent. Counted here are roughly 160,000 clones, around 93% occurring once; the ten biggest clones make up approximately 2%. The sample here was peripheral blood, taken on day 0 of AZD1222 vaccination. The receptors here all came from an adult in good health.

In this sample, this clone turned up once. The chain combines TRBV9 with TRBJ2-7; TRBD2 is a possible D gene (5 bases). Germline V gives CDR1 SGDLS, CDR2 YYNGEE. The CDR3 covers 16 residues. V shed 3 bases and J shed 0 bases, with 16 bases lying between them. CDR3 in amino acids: CASSAHPGMSSYEQYF. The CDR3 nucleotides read TGTGCCAGCAGCGCCCATCCCGGGATGAGCTCCTACGAGCAGTACTTC.

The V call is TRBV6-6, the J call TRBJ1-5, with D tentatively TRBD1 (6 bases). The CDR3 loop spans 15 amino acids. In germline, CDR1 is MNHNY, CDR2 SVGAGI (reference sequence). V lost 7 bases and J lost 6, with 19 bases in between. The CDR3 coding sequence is TGTGCCAGCACCCCTCGTGGGGGCTCGGGTCAGCCCCAGCATTTT. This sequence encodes CASTPRGGSGQPQHF.

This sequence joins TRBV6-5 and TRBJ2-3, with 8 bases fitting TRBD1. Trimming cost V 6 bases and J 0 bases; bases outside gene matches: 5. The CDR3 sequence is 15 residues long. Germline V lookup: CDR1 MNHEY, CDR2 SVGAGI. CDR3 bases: TGTGCCAGCAGCCGGGGACAGGCGAGCACAGATACGCAGTATTTT. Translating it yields CASSRGQASTDTQYF.

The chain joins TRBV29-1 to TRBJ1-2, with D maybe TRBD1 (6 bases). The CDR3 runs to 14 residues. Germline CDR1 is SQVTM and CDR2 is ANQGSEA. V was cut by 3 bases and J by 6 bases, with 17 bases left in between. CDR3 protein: CSVDLRGARNGYTF. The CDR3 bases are TGCAGCGTTGATCTGAGGGGGGCCCGGAATGGCTACACCTTC.

The CDR3 DNA reads TGTGCCAGCAGCAAGTATTCAGGGTCTGGGGCCAACGTCCTGACTTTC. Its protein is CASSKYSGSGANVLTF. V usage is TRBV9 and J usage is TRBJ2-6, with D perhaps TRBD1 (5 bases). V shed 4 bases and J shed 1 base, with 12 bases lying between them. This CDR3 contains 16 residues. Germline V lookup: CDR1 SGDLS, CDR2 YYNGEE.

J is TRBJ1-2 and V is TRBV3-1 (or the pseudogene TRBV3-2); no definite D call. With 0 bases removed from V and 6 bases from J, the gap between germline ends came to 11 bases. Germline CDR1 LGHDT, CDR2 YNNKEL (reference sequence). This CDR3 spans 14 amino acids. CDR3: CASSQDLGKDGYTF. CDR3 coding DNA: TGTGCCAGCAGCCAAGATTTGGGGAAGGATGGCTACACCTTC.

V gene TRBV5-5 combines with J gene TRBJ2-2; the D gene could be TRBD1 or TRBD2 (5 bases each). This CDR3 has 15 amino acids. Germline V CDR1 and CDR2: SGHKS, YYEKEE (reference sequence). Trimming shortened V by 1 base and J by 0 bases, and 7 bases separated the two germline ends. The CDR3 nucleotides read TGTGCCAGCAGCTTGAGAGGGGCGAACACCGGGGAGCTGTTTTTT. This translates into CASSLRGANTGELFF.

The CDR3 spells CASKTGPYEQYF. The CDR3, as DNA: TGTGCCAGCAAAACCGGTCCCTACGAGCAGTACTTC. V gene TRBV2 combines with J gene TRBJ2-7, with unresolved D. Germline CDR1 SNHLY, CDR2 FYNNEI. Trimming pared 7 bases from V and 2 bases from J, leaving 9 bases between. This CDR3 has 12 residues.

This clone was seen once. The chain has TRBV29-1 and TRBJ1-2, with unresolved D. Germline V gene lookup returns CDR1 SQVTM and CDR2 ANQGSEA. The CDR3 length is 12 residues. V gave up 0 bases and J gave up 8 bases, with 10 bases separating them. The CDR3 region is CSVEDRRVGYTF. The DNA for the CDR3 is TGCAGCGTTGAAGACAGGCGGGTCGGCTACACCTTC.

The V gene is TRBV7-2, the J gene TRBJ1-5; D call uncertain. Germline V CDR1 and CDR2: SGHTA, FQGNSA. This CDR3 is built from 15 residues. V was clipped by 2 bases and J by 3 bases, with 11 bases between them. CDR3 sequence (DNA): TGTGCCAGCAGCTTAAGTTGGGGTAACAATCAGCCCCAGCATTTT. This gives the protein CASSLSWGNNQPQHF.

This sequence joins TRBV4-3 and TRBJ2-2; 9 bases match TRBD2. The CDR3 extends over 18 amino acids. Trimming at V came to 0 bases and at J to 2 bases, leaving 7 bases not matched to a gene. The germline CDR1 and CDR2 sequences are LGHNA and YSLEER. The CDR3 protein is CASSQEGTSGPNTGELFF. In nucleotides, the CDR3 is TGCGCCAGCAGCCAAGAAGGAACTAGCGGGCCTAACACCGGGGAGCTGTTTTTT.

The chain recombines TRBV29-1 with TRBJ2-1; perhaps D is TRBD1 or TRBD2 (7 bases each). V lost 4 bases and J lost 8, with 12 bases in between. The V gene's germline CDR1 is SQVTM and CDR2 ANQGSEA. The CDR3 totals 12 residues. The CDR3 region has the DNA TGCAGCGTTGCTCAGGGGGGGGATGAGCAGTTCTTC. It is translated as CSVAQGGDEQFF.

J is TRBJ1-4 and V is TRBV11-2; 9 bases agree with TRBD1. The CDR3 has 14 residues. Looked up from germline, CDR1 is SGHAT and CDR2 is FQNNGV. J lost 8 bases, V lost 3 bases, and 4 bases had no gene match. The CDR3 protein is CASSFGTGNEKLFF. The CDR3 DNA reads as TGTGCCAGCAGCTTCGGGACAGGGAACGAAAAACTGTTTTTT.

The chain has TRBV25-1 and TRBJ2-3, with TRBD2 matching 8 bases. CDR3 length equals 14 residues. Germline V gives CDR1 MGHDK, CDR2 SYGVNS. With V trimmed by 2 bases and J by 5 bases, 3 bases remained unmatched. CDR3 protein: CASSETGGQDTQYF. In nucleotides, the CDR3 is TGTGCCAGCAGTGAAACGGGGGGGCAAGATACGCAGTATTTT. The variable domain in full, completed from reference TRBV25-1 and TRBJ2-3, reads EADIYQTPRYLVIGTGKKITLECSQTMGHDKMYWYQQDPGMELHLIHYSYGVNSTEKGDLSSESTVSRIRTEHFPLTLESARPSHTSQYLCASSETGGQDTQYFGPGTRLTVL.

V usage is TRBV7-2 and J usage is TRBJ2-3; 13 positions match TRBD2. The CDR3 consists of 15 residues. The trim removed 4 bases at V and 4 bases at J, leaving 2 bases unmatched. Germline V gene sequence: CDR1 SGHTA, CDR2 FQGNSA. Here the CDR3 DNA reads TGTGCCAGCAGCTCACTAGCGGGGGGGGCAGATACGCAGTATTTT. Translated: CASSSLAGGADTQYF.

The CDR3 spells CAISETLNYGYTF. The CDR3 DNA follows: TGTGCCATCAGTGAGACACTTAACTATGGCTACACCTTC. The gene calls are TRBV10-3 and TRBJ1-2, with unresolved D. Germline CDR1 reads ENHRY; CDR2 reads SYGVKD. The CDR3 is 13 amino acids. V was pared by 2 bases and J by 1 base, with 5 bases between.

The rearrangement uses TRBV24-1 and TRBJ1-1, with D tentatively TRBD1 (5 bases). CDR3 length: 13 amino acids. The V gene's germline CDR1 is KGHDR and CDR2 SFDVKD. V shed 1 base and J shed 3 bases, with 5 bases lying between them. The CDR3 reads CATSDLGDTEAFF. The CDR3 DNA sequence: TGTGCCACCAGTGATTTAGGGGACACTGAAGCTTTCTTT.

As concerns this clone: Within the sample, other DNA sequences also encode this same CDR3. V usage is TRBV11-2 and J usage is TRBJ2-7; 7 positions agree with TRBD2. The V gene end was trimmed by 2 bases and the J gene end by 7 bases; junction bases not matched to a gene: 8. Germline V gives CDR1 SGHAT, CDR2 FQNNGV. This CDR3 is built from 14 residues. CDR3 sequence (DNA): TGTGCCAGCAGCTTATTGTCGGGAGGTTGGGAGCAGTACTTC. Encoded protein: CASSLLSGGWEQYF.

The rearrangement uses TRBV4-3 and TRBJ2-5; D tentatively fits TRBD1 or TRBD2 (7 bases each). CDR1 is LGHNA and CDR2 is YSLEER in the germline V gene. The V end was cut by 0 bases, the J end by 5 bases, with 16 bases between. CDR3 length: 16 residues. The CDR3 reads CASSQETGEGSETQYF. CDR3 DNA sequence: TGCGCCAGCAGCCAAGAAACAGGGGAGGGATCGGAGACCCAGTACTTC.

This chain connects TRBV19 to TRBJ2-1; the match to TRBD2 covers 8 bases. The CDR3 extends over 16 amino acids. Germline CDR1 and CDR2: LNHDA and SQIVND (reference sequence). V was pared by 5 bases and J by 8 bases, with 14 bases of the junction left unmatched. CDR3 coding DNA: TGTGCCAGTAGTGACCGGCGGGGGGAGGGAAAGGATGAGCAGTTCTTC. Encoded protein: CASSDRRGEGKDEQFF.

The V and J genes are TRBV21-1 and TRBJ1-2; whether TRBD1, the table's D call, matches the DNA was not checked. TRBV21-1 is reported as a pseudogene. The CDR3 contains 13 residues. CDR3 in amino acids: CASIRGPNYGYTF. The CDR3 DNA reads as TGTGCCAGCATCAGGGGCCCAAACTATGGCTACACCTTC.

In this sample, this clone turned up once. The CDR3 bases are TGTGCCAGCAGCGTCTGGACGGGGGAGACCCAGTACTTC. The encoded protein is CASSVWTGETQYF. The chain uses TRBV7-2 and TRBJ2-5; possible D gene TRBD2, 5 bases. The CDR3 length is 13 residues. CDR1 is SGHTA, CDR2 FQGNSA, per germline. The V end was cut by 5 bases, the J end by 5 bases, with 12 bases between. The whole variable domain, remainder taken from reference TRBV7-2 and TRBJ2-5, is GAGVSQSPSNKVTEKGKDVELRCDPISGHTALYWYRQSLGQGLEFLIYFQGNSAPDKSGLPSDRFSAERTGGSVSTLTIQRTQQEDSAVYLCASSVWTGETQYFGPGTRLLVL.

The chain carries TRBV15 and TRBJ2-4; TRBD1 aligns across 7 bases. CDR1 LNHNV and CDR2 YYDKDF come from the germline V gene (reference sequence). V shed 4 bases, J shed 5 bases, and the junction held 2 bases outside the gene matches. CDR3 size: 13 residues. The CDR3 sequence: CATSTDRENIQYF. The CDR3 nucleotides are TGTGCCACCAGCACAGACAGGGAAAACATTCAGTACTTC.

The CDR3 bases are TGTGCCAGCAGCTTCGGACCAGGGGAGCAATCACCCCTCCACTTT. This gives the protein CASSFGPGEQSPLHF. The V gene is TRBV5-6, the J gene TRBJ1-6, with D perhaps TRBD1 (6 bases). The CDR3 consists of 15 residues. V lost 2 bases, J lost 10 bases, and 16 bases lay in between. CDR1 is SGHDT and CDR2 is YYEEEE in the germline V gene.

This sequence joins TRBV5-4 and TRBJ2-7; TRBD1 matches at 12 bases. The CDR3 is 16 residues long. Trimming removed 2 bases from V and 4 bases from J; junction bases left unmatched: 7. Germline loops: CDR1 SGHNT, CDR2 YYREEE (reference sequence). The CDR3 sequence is CASSLGGGQGAYEQYF. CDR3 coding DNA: TGTGCCAGCAGCTTAGGAGGGGGACAGGGGGCTTACGAGCAGTACTTC. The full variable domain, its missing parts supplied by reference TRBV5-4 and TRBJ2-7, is ETGVTQSPTHLIKTRGQQVTLRCSSQSGHNTVSWYQQALGQGPQFIFQYYREEENGRGNFPPRFSGLQFPNYSSELNVNALELDDSALYLCASSLGGGQGAYEQYFGPGTRLTVT.

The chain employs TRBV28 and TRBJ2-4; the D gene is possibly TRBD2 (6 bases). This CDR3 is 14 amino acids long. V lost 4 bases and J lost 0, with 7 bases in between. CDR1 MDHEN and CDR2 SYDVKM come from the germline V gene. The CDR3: CASSWRVAKNIQYF. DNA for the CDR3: TGTGCCAGCAGTTGGAGGGTAGCCAAAAACATTCAGTACTTC.

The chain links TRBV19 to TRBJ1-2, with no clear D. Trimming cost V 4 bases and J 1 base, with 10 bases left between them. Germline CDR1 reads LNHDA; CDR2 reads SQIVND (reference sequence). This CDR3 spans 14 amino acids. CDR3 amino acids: CASSRAGSNYGYTF. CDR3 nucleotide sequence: TGTGCCAGTAGTAGGGCAGGAAGTAACTATGGCTACACCTTC.

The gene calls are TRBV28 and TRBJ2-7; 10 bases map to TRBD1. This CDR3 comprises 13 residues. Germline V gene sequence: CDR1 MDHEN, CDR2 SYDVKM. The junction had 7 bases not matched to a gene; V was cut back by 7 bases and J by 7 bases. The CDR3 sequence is CASKVTGGREQYF. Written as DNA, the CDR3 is TGTGCCAGCAAAGTGACAGGGGGCAGAGAGCAGTACTTC.